A selection of T cell receptor beta chains follows, all from one sample in a study of cytomegalovirus exposure and HLA in healthy donors. Assay: immunoSEQ multiplex PCR; the TCRdb copy retains only in-frame clones and omits some. Of about 73,000 clones listed, approximately 61% were seen once; the top ten hold 6.9%. Sequenced material: PBMCs. The receptor set was obtained from a woman aged 45 to 65 in good health and CMV-seropositive. Each CDR3 is given with its conserved first and last residue. A D gene is named only where the DNA matches it firmly. Clone size is stated in some rows and not others, as once, few, many or a class when expanded.

cdr3_nt	cdr3_aa	d_call	j_call	v_call	clone_size
TGTGCCAGCAGTGCAACAGGGGGCGGAAGCCAGCCCCAGCATTTT	CASSATGGGSQPQHF	TRBD1	TRBJ1-5	TRBV2	NA
TGTGCCAGCAGCTTAGGGACTAGCCGGGTCAATGAGCAGTTCTTC	CASSLGTSRVNEQFF	TRBD2	TRBJ2-1	TRBV11-2	NA
TGTGCCAGCAGCTTGGGAGGGGGCGGCACCGGGGAGCTGTTTTTT	CASSLGGGGTGELFF	TRBD1	TRBJ2-2	TRBV5-4	few
TGTGCCAGCAGGCTCATCCGGGACTTAAATCAGCCCCAGCATTTT	CASRLIRDLNQPQHF	NA	TRBJ1-5	TRBV27	NA
TGTGCCAGCAGCTCTACAGATACGCAGTATTTT	CASSSTDTQYF	NA	TRBJ2-3	TRBV5-4	NA
TGTGCCAGCAGCTTAGCGGCAGGGGGTAACACTGAAGCTTTCTTT	CASSLAAGGNTEAFF	TRBD1	TRBJ1-1	TRBV13	NA
TGTGCCAGCAGTGAATTTTCTACAGGGAGGGAGAATGAAAAACTGTTTTTT	CASSEFSTGRENEKLFF	NA	TRBJ1-4	TRBV6-1	NA
TGTGCCAGCAGCGGTTGGGGACAGGGTTTAAATGAAAAACTGTTTTTT	CASSGWGQGLNEKLFF	TRBD1	TRBJ1-4	TRBV5-5	NA
TGTGCCAGCATTCAACAGGGGAACTATGGCTACACCTTC	CASIQQGNYGYTF	TRBD1	TRBJ1-2	TRBV28	NA
TGTGCCAGTAGAGGGGAACAGGGGAATCAGCCCCAGCATTTT	CASRGEQGNQPQHF	TRBD1	TRBJ1-5	TRBV19	few
TGTGCCAGCTCACCCCCGGGACAGTTACTTTCCTATGGCTACACCTTC	CASSPPGQLLSYGYTF	TRBD1	TRBJ1-2	TRBV18	NA
TGTGCCAGCAGCTTAGGAGGCCTGAACACTGAAGCTTTCTTT	CASSLGGLNTEAFF	NA	TRBJ1-1	TRBV7-9	NA
TGCGCCAGCAGCCAAGCCCCCAGGGCGATTGGAAACACCATATATTTT	CASSQAPRAIGNTIYF	NA	TRBJ1-3	TRBV4-1	NA
TGTGCCAGCAGCTCCAACAGGGGTGGGAAAAACATTCAGTACTTC	CASSSNRGGKNIQYF	TRBD1	TRBJ2-4	TRBV7-9	NA
TGTGCCAGTAGCCCAAAGGGGGCGAACACTGAAGCTTTCTTT	CASSPKGANTEAFF	TRBD1	TRBJ1-1	TRBV19	NA
TGCGCCAGCAGCCAAGTTCACACGGGGGAGCAGTTCTTC	CASSQVHTGEQFF	NA	TRBJ2-1	TRBV4-1	NA
TGTGCCAGCTCACCGACAGGGACGAACACTGAAGCTTTCTTT	CASSPTGTNTEAFF	TRBD1	TRBJ1-1	TRBV18	NA
TGTGCCAGCAGTTTGGTGTCCTTAACTAAGAACACCGGGGAGCTGTTTTTT	CASSLVSLTKNTGELFF	NA	TRBJ2-2	TRBV28	NA
TGTGCCAGCAGTTTAGGTGGACAGACATTCAATGAGCAGTTCTTC	CASSLGGQTFNEQFF	NA	TRBJ2-1	TRBV28	few
TGTGCCAGCAGCGTCCCGGGCGGGGGCGGGGAGCTGTTTTTT	CASSVPGGGGELFF	TRBD2	TRBJ2-2	TRBV7-8	NA
TGTGCCAGCAGAAAGGGACAGACCCGAGAGGCCACTGAAGCTTTCTTT	CASRKGQTREATEAFF	TRBD1	TRBJ1-1	TRBV7-9	NA
TGTGCCAGCAGCTTTGGGCTCCCCTCTTCCTACGAGCAGTACTTC	CASSFGLPSSYEQYF	NA	TRBJ2-7	TRBV5-5	once
TGTGCCAGCAGCTTAATATCCAGGGGGCGGGGCACTGAAGCTTTCTTT	CASSLISRGRGTEAFF	TRBD1	TRBJ1-1	TRBV7-9	NA
TGTGCCAGCAGTATAGGACAGGGTGGCACAGATACGCAGTATTTT	CASSIGQGGTDTQYF	TRBD1	TRBJ2-3	TRBV28	NA
TGTGCCAGCAGTCGGTCGCAGGGATGGTATACTGAAGCTTTCTTT	CASSRSQGWYTEAFF	NA	TRBJ1-1	TRBV6-5	NA
TGTGCCAGCCCCGGGGGGGGGTCCTCTAGCACAGATACGCAGTATTTT	CASPGGGSSSTDTQYF	TRBD2	TRBJ2-3	TRBV2	few
TGTGCCAGCAGTGAAGGTTGGCGGGGGGCTTCGAGCTCCTACGAGCAGTACTTC	CASSEGWRGASSSYEQYF	TRBD2	TRBJ2-7	TRBV2	NA
TGTGCCAGCAGCTCCTTTGACAGGGAGGCCGGCGAGCAGTACTTC	CASSSFDREAGEQYF	NA	TRBJ2-7	TRBV13	NA
TGTGCCAGCAGCTCCGTAGTCCCCCCCAATGAGCAGTTCTTC	CASSSVVPPNEQFF	NA	TRBJ2-1	TRBV5-4	NA
TGTGCCAGCAGCTTGGGCAGTCGCCCCGATACGCAGTATTTT	CASSLGSRPDTQYF	NA	TRBJ2-3	TRBV11-2	NA
TGTGCCAGCAGCGTGGGACAGGGTGAATTGACACCCCTCCACTTT	CASSVGQGELTPLHF	TRBD1	TRBJ1-6	TRBV9	NA
TGTGCCAGGCGAGGAGGGGAGAGGGACAAAAACATTCAGTACTTC	CARRGGERDKNIQYF	NA	TRBJ2-4	TRBV2	NA
TGTGCCAGCAAAGGGGCAGGGGACAATCAGCCCCAGCATTTT	CASKGAGDNQPQHF	NA	TRBJ1-5	TRBV6-6	NA
TGTGCCAGTAGAAGAGCGGAGACCCAGTACTTC	CASRRAETQYF	NA	TRBJ2-5	TRBV19	NA
TGTGCCAGCAGTGAACCGGGGACACCGAACACTGAAGCTTTCTTT	CASSEPGTPNTEAFF	NA	TRBJ1-1	TRBV6-1	NA
TGTGCCAGCAGCCCCGCGGTTGGTCGGGCTGAAGCTTTCTTT	CASSPAVGRAEAFF	NA	TRBJ1-1	TRBV11-1	few
TGCGCCAGCACCGCTTCCCGCGGTCGGAATTCACCCCTCCACTTT	CASTASRGRNSPLHF	NA	TRBJ1-6	TRBV10-1	NA
TGTGCCAGTAGCCCACAGGGGGCCCCCTACAATGAGCAGTTCTTC	CASSPQGAPYNEQFF	TRBD1	TRBJ2-1	TRBV19	NA
TGCGCCAGCAGCCTGGCAGGAAGCTCCTATAATTCACCCCTCCACTTT	CASSLAGSSYNSPLHF	NA	TRBJ1-6	TRBV5-1	NA
TGTGCCAGCAGGGCCGCACAGGGCGATACCGGGGAGCTGTTTTTT	CASRAAQGDTGELFF	NA	TRBJ2-2	TRBV6-1	NA
TGTGCCAGCAGCTCACACTATGACACAGGGGTCTATGGCTACACCTTC	CASSSHYDTGVYGYTF	TRBD1	TRBJ1-2	TRBV7-9	NA
TGCGCCAGCAGCCGCCGACCGGACAGACACAATGAGCAGTTCTTC	CASSRRPDRHNEQFF	NA	TRBJ2-1	TRBV4-1	NA
TGTGCCAGCAGCGAGTATGGGACAGGGACATCCCATGGCTACACCTTC	CASSEYGTGTSHGYTF	TRBD1	TRBJ1-2	TRBV9	NA
TGTGCCAGCAGCGTAGCGGAGGAAAAAAACATTCAGTACTTC	CASSVAEEKNIQYF	NA	TRBJ2-4	TRBV9	NA
TGTGCCAGCAGTTTGGACAGGCTGTATCGCTACACCTTC	CASSLDRLYRYTF	TRBD1	TRBJ1-2	TRBV28	NA
TGTGCCAGCAGCTTCGGCGGGGGGTCCTACGAGCAGTACTTC	CASSFGGGSYEQYF	TRBD2	TRBJ2-7	TRBV7-2	NA
TGTGCCAGCAGCTCACAACGGGGGTCAGATACGCAGTATTTT	CASSSQRGSDTQYF	NA	TRBJ2-3	TRBV7-3	NA
TGTGCCAGCAGCTGGGAGGGGGGAAAATACAATGAGCAGTTCTTC	CASSWEGGKYNEQFF	NA	TRBJ2-1	TRBV7-3	NA
TGTGCCAGCAGCTTAGGGGGACTAGCGGGGGGACGTGAGCAGTTCTTC	CASSLGGLAGGREQFF	TRBD2	TRBJ2-1	TRBV7-9	NA
TGTGCCAGCAGCGGCGGACAGGGAGGGACCTACAATGAGCAGTTCTTC	CASSGGQGGTYNEQFF	NA	TRBJ2-1	TRBV7-3	NA
TGCAGCGTTCTGGGCGGCGGACAGGGATTTGAGACCCAGTACTTC	CSVLGGGQGFETQYF	TRBD1	TRBJ2-5	TRBV29-1	few
TGTGCCAGCAGTCCAGGACAGGATGAAAAACTGTTTTTT	CASSPGQDEKLFF	TRBD1	TRBJ1-4	TRBV9	NA
TGCGCCAGCAGCTACCGCCACAACTCTGGAAACACCATATATTTT	CASSYRHNSGNTIYF	NA	TRBJ1-3	TRBV4-1	NA
TGCGCCAGCAGCTTGAAATCGGGCGGGGGGGCTGTCTACAATGAGCAGTTCTTC	CASSLKSGGGAVYNEQFF	TRBD2	TRBJ2-1	TRBV5-1	NA
TGTGCCAGCAGCCCCGGGACTAGCGGGGGGGCCACAGATACGCAGTATTTT	CASSPGTSGGATDTQYF	TRBD2	TRBJ2-3	TRBV27	few